Listed below are T cell receptor beta chains from one sample, sequenced in a study of T cell repertoires in cytomegalovirus infection. TCRdb fed the reads into MiXCR, producing one record per CDR3 protein. The data hold 140,000 to 150,000 distinct CDR3 sequences, with about 32% observed a single time. What these receptors recognize is not known. Sequenced here: CD8+ T cells from cultured PBMCs, sampled from culture after CMV antigen stimulation. These receptors all come from a human donor in good health (CMV status not recorded). Some clones in this sample may be carry-over from other donors' samples. The CDR3 runs from the conserved cysteine through the conserved F or W. The order of the fields is V gene, clone size, D gene, J gene, CDR3 protein, CDR3 DNA. The D gene is left open where the match is weak. Only some rows state a clone size, as once, few, many or a class for expanded clones.

V gene: TRBV12-5; clone size: .; D gene: .; J gene: TRBJ2-5; CDR3 protein: CASAPFSGETQYF; CDR3 DNA: TGTGCTAGTGCTCCATTTTCGGGTGAGACCCAGTACTTC
V gene: TRBV7-9; clone size: .; D gene: .; J gene: TRBJ1-1; CDR3 protein: CASQTDSNTEAFF; CDR3 DNA: TGTGCCAGTCAGACAGACTCGAACACTGAAGCTTTCTTT
V gene: TRBV4-1; clone size: few; D gene: .; J gene: TRBJ2-7; CDR3 protein: CASSQGPDRSTYEQYF; CDR3 DNA: TGCGCCAGCAGCCAAGGCCCCGACAGGTCAACCTACGAGCAGTACTTC
V gene: TRBV4-3; clone size: once; D gene: .; J gene: TRBJ1-2; CDR3 protein: CASSQVRDNYGYTF; CDR3 DNA: TGCGCCAGCAGCCAAGTTAGGGATAACTATGGCTACACCTTC
V gene: TRBV7-8; clone size: .; D gene: .; J gene: TRBJ1-5; CDR3 protein: CASTPGTSNQPQHF; CDR3 DNA: TGTGCCAGCACGCCCGGGACTAGCAATCAGCCCCAGCATTTT
V gene: TRBV13; clone size: .; D gene: TRBD2; J gene: TRBJ2-5; CDR3 protein: CASSLGLADQETQYF; CDR3 DNA: TGTGCCAGCAGCTTAGGCCTAGCGGACCAAGAGACCCAGTACTTC
V gene: TRBV10-3; clone size: .; D gene: TRBD2; J gene: TRBJ2-1; CDR3 protein: CATGGLPYNEQFF; CDR3 DNA: TGTGCCACCGGGGGACTACCTTACAATGAGCAGTTCTTC
V gene: TRBV11-2; clone size: .; D gene: TRBD2; J gene: TRBJ2-3; CDR3 protein: CASSLVRGGDTQYF; CDR3 DNA: TGTGCCAGCAGCTTGGTGCGGGGGGGAGATACGCAGTATTTT
V gene: TRBV15; clone size: .; D gene: TRBD2; J gene: TRBJ2-3; CDR3 protein: CATSRDLASGGDRLGDTQYF; CDR3 DNA: TGTGCCACCAGCAGAGATCTGGCTAGCGGGGGCGATAGACTTGGAGATACGCAGTATTTT
V gene: TRBV12-3/TRBV12-4; clone size: few; D gene: .; J gene: TRBJ2-4; CDR3 protein: CASSLNVGEAKNIQYF; CDR3 DNA: TGTGCCAGCAGCCTAAACGTTGGGGAGGCCAAAAACATTCAGTACTTC
V gene: TRBV6-6; clone size: .; D gene: .; J gene: TRBJ1-1; CDR3 protein: CASSILGGLGEDTEAFF; CDR3 DNA: TGTGCCAGCAGCATCTTAGGTGGGTTGGGTGAGGACACTGAAGCTTTCTTT
V gene: TRBV12-3/TRBV12-4; clone size: .; D gene: .; J gene: TRBJ1-1; CDR3 protein: CASSLGTMNTEAFF; CDR3 DNA: TGTGCCAGCAGTTTAGGAACAATGAACACTGAAGCTTTCTTT
V gene: TRBV5-1; clone size: .; D gene: TRBD2; J gene: TRBJ2-5; CDR3 protein: CASSPGTSGGIRETQYF; CDR3 DNA: TGCGCCAGCAGCCCCGGGACTAGCGGGGGGATCCGTGAGACCCAGTACTTC
V gene: TRBV28; clone size: .; D gene: TRBD1; J gene: TRBJ1-2; CDR3 protein: CASRKQGTNYGYTF; CDR3 DNA: TGTGCCAGCAGAAAACAGGGGACTAACTATGGCTACACCTTC
V gene: TRBV24-1; clone size: .; D gene: .; J gene: TRBJ1-6; CDR3 protein: CATQPTLNSPLHF; CDR3 DNA: TGTGCCACTCAACCGACACTGAATTCACCCCTCCACTTT
V gene: TRBV27; clone size: .; D gene: .; J gene: TRBJ2-3; CDR3 protein: CASSLFLSTDTQYF; CDR3 DNA: TGTGCCAGCAGTTTATTCCTATCCACAGATACGCAGTATTTT
V gene: TRBV7-6; clone size: .; D gene: .; J gene: TRBJ2-2; CDR3 protein: CASSLEFSAGELFF; CDR3 DNA: TGTGCCAGCAGCTTAGAGTTTAGCGCCGGGGAGCTGTTTTTT
V gene: TRBV11-2; clone size: .; D gene: .; J gene: TRBJ2-7; CDR3 protein: CASSPHTLYEQYF; CDR3 DNA: TGTGCCAGCAGCCCTCACACATTGTACGAGCAGTACTTC
V gene: TRBV28; clone size: few; D gene: .; J gene: TRBJ2-5; CDR3 protein: CASSSLRALIISGHQETQYF; CDR3 DNA: TGTGCCAGCAGTTCGCTCCGGGCCCTTATAATCTCAGGGCATCAAGAGACCCAGTACTTC
V gene: TRBV5-1; clone size: .; D gene: .; J gene: TRBJ2-1; CDR3 protein: CASSFTSNNEQFF; CDR3 DNA: TGCGCCAGCAGCTTTACTAGCAATAATGAGCAGTTCTTC
V gene: TRBV6-5; clone size: .; D gene: TRBD2; J gene: TRBJ2-1; CDR3 protein: CASNPSGGGNEQFF; CDR3 DNA: TGTGCCAGCAATCCTAGCGGGGGGGGCAATGAGCAGTTCTTC
V gene: TRBV11-1; clone size: few; D gene: TRBD1; J gene: TRBJ2-1; CDR3 protein: CASSPQTGGFDNEQFF; CDR3 DNA: TGTGCCAGCAGCCCCCAGACAGGGGGCTTCGACAATGAGCAGTTCTTC
V gene: TRBV7-8; clone size: .; D gene: .; J gene: TRBJ2-7; CDR3 protein: CASSAGTRYEQYF; CDR3 DNA: TGTGCCAGCAGCGCGGGGACTCGCTACGAGCAGTACTTC
V gene: TRBV27; clone size: .; D gene: TRBD2; J gene: TRBJ2-5; CDR3 protein: CASTRVSGGARETQYF; CDR3 DNA: TGTGCCAGCACCCGAGTTAGCGGGGGGGCCCGGGAGACCCAGTACTTC
V gene: TRBV30; clone size: .; D gene: .; J gene: TRBJ2-7; CDR3 protein: CAWLRDHEQYF; CDR3 DNA: TGTGCCTGGTTAAGGGACCACGAGCAGTACTTC
V gene: TRBV27; clone size: few; D gene: .; J gene: TRBJ1-5; CDR3 protein: CASSPPPVTDQPQHF; CDR3 DNA: TGTGCCAGCAGCCCTCCCCCCGTGACAGATCAGCCCCAGCATTTT
V gene: TRBV7-8; clone size: many; D gene: .; J gene: TRBJ2-7; CDR3 protein: CASSLNPGPYEQYF; CDR3 DNA: TGTGCCAGCAGCTTAAATCCTGGTCCCTACGAGCAGTACTTC
V gene: TRBV27; clone size: few; D gene: TRBD1; J gene: TRBJ2-7; CDR3 protein: CASSLDSGQGYEQYF; CDR3 DNA: TGTGCCAGCAGTTTAGATTCGGGACAGGGCTACGAGCAGTACTTC
V gene: TRBV4-1; clone size: many; D gene: TRBD1; J gene: TRBJ2-1; CDR3 protein: CASSHGQGGSYNEQFF; CDR3 DNA: TGCGCCAGCAGCCACGGACAGGGGGGCTCCTACAATGAGCAGTTCTTC
V gene: TRBV4-1; clone size: .; D gene: .; J gene: TRBJ1-5; CDR3 protein: CASSQENVQHQPQHF; CDR3 DNA: TGCGCCAGCAGCCAAGAAAATGTTCAGCATCAGCCCCAGCATTTT
V gene: TRBV4-1; clone size: few; D gene: TRBD1; J gene: TRBJ2-7; CDR3 protein: CASSQVTGGYEQYF; CDR3 DNA: TGCGCCAGCAGCCAAGTGACAGGGGGGTACGAGCAGTACTTC
V gene: TRBV7-9; clone size: few; D gene: .; J gene: TRBJ1-5; CDR3 protein: CASSSGGQPQHF; CDR3 DNA: TGTGCCAGCAGCTCGGGGGGACAGCCCCAGCATTTT
V gene: TRBV27; clone size: few; D gene: .; J gene: TRBJ1-1; CDR3 protein: CASSVGVMNTEAFF; CDR3 DNA: TGTGCCAGCAGTGTAGGTGTAATGAACACTGAAGCTTTCTTT
V gene: TRBV2; clone size: .; D gene: TRBD2; J gene: TRBJ2-1; CDR3 protein: CASRAGGSGGANEQFF; CDR3 DNA: TGTGCCAGCAGGGCTGGAGGGAGCGGGGGGGCGAATGAGCAGTTCTTC
V gene: TRBV19; clone size: many; D gene: TRBD1; J gene: TRBJ2-7; CDR3 protein: CASSPFGTGPYEQYF; CDR3 DNA: TGTGCCAGTAGCCCCTTCGGGACAGGACCCTACGAGCAGTACTTC
V gene: TRBV28; clone size: few; D gene: TRBD1; J gene: TRBJ1-1; CDR3 protein: CASSFSGTGSEAFF; CDR3 DNA: TGTGCCAGCAGTTTCTCCGGGACAGGGAGCGAAGCTTTCTTT
V gene: TRBV7-9; clone size: many; D gene: .; J gene: TRBJ2-3; CDR3 protein: CASSFLYTQYF; CDR3 DNA: TGTGCCAGCAGCTTCCTTTATACGCAGTATTTT
V gene: TRBV27; clone size: few; D gene: .; J gene: TRBJ2-1; CDR3 protein: CASSLGTTSYNEQFF; CDR3 DNA: TGTGCCAGCAGTTTAGGGACAACCTCCTACAATGAGCAGTTCTTC
V gene: TRBV28; clone size: .; D gene: .; J gene: TRBJ1-1; CDR3 protein: CASSFQGNKAFF; CDR3 DNA: TGTGCCAGCAGTTTTCAGGGAAACAAAGCTTTCTTT
V gene: TRBV15; clone size: few; D gene: TRBD1; J gene: TRBJ2-3; CDR3 protein: CATAGQGADTQYF; CDR3 DNA: TGTGCCACCGCGGGCCAGGGGGCAGATACGCAGTATTTT
V gene: TRBV18; clone size: many; D gene: .; J gene: TRBJ1-2; CDR3 protein: CASSPPGTNYGYTF; CDR3 DNA: TGTGCCAGCTCACCACCCGGGACGAACTATGGCTACACCTTC
V gene: TRBV7-9; clone size: few; D gene: .; J gene: TRBJ2-7; CDR3 protein: CASSLTLGAYEQYF; CDR3 DNA: TGTGCCAGCAGCTTAACGCTCGGAGCCTACGAGCAGTACTTC
V gene: TRBV6-5; clone size: .; D gene: TRBD1; J gene: TRBJ2-5; CDR3 protein: CASQQGLNPGETQYF; CDR3 DNA: TGTGCCAGCCAACAGGGGTTGAACCCAGGAGAGACCCAGTACTTC
V gene: TRBV28; clone size: .; D gene: .; J gene: TRBJ2-7; CDR3 protein: CASSLGGHYEQYF; CDR3 DNA: TGTGCCAGCAGTTTAGGGGGGCACTACGAGCAGTACTTC
V gene: TRBV28; clone size: few; D gene: .; J gene: TRBJ2-7; CDR3 protein: CASSLVGALTYEQYF; CDR3 DNA: TGTGCCAGCAGTTTAGTGGGGGCGCTGACCTACGAGCAGTACTTC
V gene: TRBV2; clone size: .; D gene: .; J gene: TRBJ2-1; CDR3 protein: CASSPIGGGARNEQFF; CDR3 DNA: TGTGCCAGCAGTCCTATCGGTGGGGGGGCTCGGAATGAGCAGTTCTTC
V gene: TRBV5-1; clone size: .; D gene: TRBD2; J gene: TRBJ2-4; CDR3 protein: CASSSSSGGYIQYF; CDR3 DNA: TGCGCCAGCAGCAGCTCTAGCGGGGGGTACATTCAGTACTTC
V gene: TRBV4-1; clone size: few; D gene: TRBD2; J gene: TRBJ2-2; CDR3 protein: CASSHPSSGGDTGELFF; CDR3 DNA: TGCGCCAGCAGCCACCCCTCTAGCGGGGGTGACACCGGGGAGCTGTTTTTT
V gene: TRBV12-3/TRBV12-4; clone size: .; D gene: TRBD1; J gene: TRBJ1-1; CDR3 protein: CASGQGQNTEAFF; CDR3 DNA: TGTGCCAGTGGACAGGGCCAGAACACTGAAGCTTTCTTT
V gene: TRBV7-9; clone size: .; D gene: .; J gene: TRBJ1-4; CDR3 protein: CASSSPGSPNEKLFF; CDR3 DNA: TGTGCCAGCAGCTCCCCCGGCAGCCCTAATGAAAAACTGTTTTTT
V gene: TRBV7-9; clone size: .; D gene: .; J gene: TRBJ1-1; CDR3 protein: CASSPPRRNSPPEAFF; CDR3 DNA: TGTGCCAGCAGCCCCCCAAGACGCAATTCCCCCCCTGAAGCTTTCTTT
V gene: TRBV29-1; clone size: .; D gene: .; J gene: TRBJ2-7; CDR3 protein: CSVEDLEGSSYEQYF; CDR3 DNA: TGCAGCGTTGAAGATCTAGAGGGGAGCTCCTACGAGCAGTACTTC
V gene: TRBV27; clone size: .; D gene: .; J gene: TRBJ2-7; CDR3 protein: CASSLRFGSTADEQYF; CDR3 DNA: TGTGCCAGCAGTTTACGGTTTGGGTCGACAGCGGACGAGCAGTACTTC
V gene: TRBV11-2; clone size: many; D gene: .; J gene: TRBJ2-3; CDR3 protein: CASITGLASSTDTQYF; CDR3 DNA: TGTGCCAGCATCACTGGTCTAGCATCTAGCACAGATACGCAGTATTTT
V gene: TRBV7-6; clone size: many; D gene: .; J gene: TRBJ2-3; CDR3 protein: CASSFLGGTDTQYF; CDR3 DNA: TGTGCCAGCAGCTTCCTCGGGGGAACAGATACGCAGTATTTT
V gene: TRBV5-5; clone size: .; D gene: .; J gene: TRBJ1-1; CDR3 protein: CASSFIGTEAFF; CDR3 DNA: TGTGCCAGCAGCTTCATAGGCACTGAAGCTTTCTTT
V gene: TRBV28; clone size: few; D gene: .; J gene: TRBJ1-3; CDR3 protein: CASSWDGLNTIYF; CDR3 DNA: TGTGCCAGCAGTTGGGACGGATTAAACACCATATATTTT
V gene: TRBV5-6; clone size: .; D gene: TRBD1; J gene: TRBJ2-1; CDR3 protein: CASSLATGRNEQFF; CDR3 DNA: TGTGCCAGCAGCTTGGCGACAGGGCGAAATGAGCAGTTCTTC
V gene: TRBV27; clone size: .; D gene: TRBD2; J gene: TRBJ2-7; CDR3 protein: CASNLLAGFGEQYF; CDR3 DNA: TGTGCCAGCAACCTACTAGCGGGGTTTGGGGAGCAGTACTTC
V gene: TRBV28; clone size: .; D gene: .; J gene: TRBJ1-3; CDR3 protein: CASSFPPGDTSGNTIYF; CDR3 DNA: TGTGCCAGCAGTTTTCCTCCCGGGGACACCTCTGGAAACACCATATATTTT